This T cell receptor beta chain was recovered during a study of identical twins. CDR3 size: 17 residues. Germline V gene data show CDR1 as MNHEY and CDR2 as SVGEGT. With V trimmed by 4 bases and J by 2 bases, 7 bases remained unmatched. TCRdb used MiXCR to reprocess the 5' RACE reads, holding one entry per CDR3 protein. This table has 500,000 or so distinct CDR3 sequences, 12% to 15% appearing once. The same data also contributed to another study, on yellow fever vaccine responses in identical twins.

The chain employs TRBV6-2 or TRBV6-3 and TRBJ2-6, with TRBD2 identical over 8 bases. The sequenced sample was CD4+ T cells sorted from blood. This sequence originates from a woman between 18 and 29 years old in good health. The DNA for the CDR3 is TGTGCCAGCAGTTTAGCGGGGACCCTGCCTGGGGCCAACGTCCTGACTTTC. Translated: CASSLAGTLPGANVLTF.